A single sample gave rise to the 15 T cell receptor beta chains below, sequenced in a study of persistence of HIV-infected CD4 T cells. Cells were stimulated with overlapping HIV-1 Gag 15-mer peptides. Responding CD4+ T cells were sorted by upregulation of both CD40 ligand and CD69. For these TCRs, the target antigens are not known. The libraries were made with immunoSEQ version 4 in survey mode. Only in-frame clones appear in the TCRdb table, and some are missing; sequencing was by immunoSEQ multiplex PCR. The sample records under 25,000 clones, about 74% being singletons. The sample in question was CD4+ T cells sorted from PBMCs after approximately 19-hour stimulation, obtained from a patient who received antiretroviral therapy. The receptors here all came from an adult man with HIV who was CMV-seropositive.

The chain combines TRBV7-2 with TRBJ1-1; the D is unclear. Trimming cost V 1 base and J 3 bases, with 6 bases left between them. CDR1 and CDR2 (germline): SGHTA, FQGNSA. There are 13 residues in the CDR3. This chain's CDR3 is CASSLEVDTEAFF. CDR3 nucleotides: TGTGCCAGCAGCTTAGAGGTTGACACTGAAGCTTTCTTT.

This chain links TRBV18 with TRBJ2-3; no firm D call. The V end was cut by 3 bases, the J end by 5 bases, with 9 bases between. The CDR3 is 13 amino acids. Germline assignment: CDR1 KGHSH and CDR2 LQKENI. The CDR3 bases are TGTGCCAGCTCACCCTTACATGTAGATACGCAGTATTTT. Translating it yields CASSPLHVDTQYF.

A few counts support this clone. CDR3 coding DNA: TGTGCCAGCAGCGTACAGGGGGCTACGCATGAGCAGTTCTTC. Protein product: CASSVQGATHEQFF. This chain links TRBV9 with TRBJ2-1; 8 nucleotides line up with TRBD1. J gave up 8 bases and V 1 base, and 5 bases lay outside the gene matches. There are 14 residues in the CDR3. The germline CDR1 and CDR2 sequences are SGDLS and YYNGEE.

This clone has just one count. The chain uses TRBV2 and TRBJ1-6, with unresolved D. In germline, CDR1 is SNHLY, CDR2 FYNNEI. The CDR3 covers 15 residues. Trimming pared 2 bases from V and 10 bases from J, leaving 15 bases between. The CDR3, as DNA: TGTGCCAGCAGTGAAAAGGGTAGGAATCAGTCACCCCTCCACTTT. The encoded protein is CASSEKGRNQSPLHF.

This clone is a singleton in its sample. The chain recombines TRBV7-2 with TRBJ2-3; 7 nucleotides agree with TRBD2. Per the germline V gene, CDR1 is SGHTA and CDR2 is FQGNSA. CDR3 length: 16 residues. V gave up 5 bases and J gave up 2 bases; unmatched junction bases: 10. Written as DNA, the CDR3 is TGTGCCAGCAGCCAGAAGTGGCGGGGGAACACAGATACGCAGTATTTT. It specifies CASSQKWRGNTDTQYF.

This clone was counted between two and nine times. J is TRBJ2-7 and V is TRBV12-5; D may correspond to TRBD1 or TRBD2 (6 bases each). The V gene lost 4 bases and the J gene lost 3 bases, with 16 bases spanning the gap. Per the germline V gene, CDR1 is LGHNT and CDR2 is FRNRAP. The CDR3 loop spans 15 amino acids. The CDR3 DNA sequence: TGTGCTAGTGGTTCTACCTCGGGGGCTGTCTACGAGCAGTACTTC. As protein: CASGSTSGAVYEQYF.

The CDR3 protein is CASSENRQGIGDTQYF. Here the CDR3 DNA reads TGTGCCAGCAGTGAAAACCGACAGGGTATCGGAGATACGCAGTATTTT. The chain couples TRBV25-1 to TRBJ2-3, with 7 nucleotides matching TRBD1. The CDR3 has 16 amino acids. CDR1 and CDR2 (germline): MGHDK, SYGVNS. V lost 2 bases to trimming and J lost 5 bases; unmatched junction nucleotides: 10.

The chain links TRBV7-2 to TRBJ2-7; 8 bases fit TRBD1. With 2 bases clipped from V and 4 bases from J, the junction kept 7 bases outside the gene matches. This CDR3 is built from 15 residues. From germline, CDR1 is SGHTA and CDR2 FQGNSA. CDR3 nucleotides: TGTGCCAGCAGCTTATTGGCAGGGGGCTTTTACGAGCAGTACTTC. It codes for CASSLLAGGFYEQYF.

This clone was seen once. The chain has TRBV19 and TRBJ2-3, with 11 bases aligning to TRBD1. The trim removed 7 bases at V and 5 bases at J, leaving 8 bases unmatched. Germline V gene lookup returns CDR1 LNHDA and CDR2 SQIVND (reference sequence). This CDR3 region has 15 residues. CDR3 sequence (DNA): TGTGCCAGTACCCCCCGGACAGGGGGCTTAGATACGCAGTATTTT. Residues: CASTPRTGGLDTQYF.

The chain recombines TRBV9 with TRBJ2-1, with 7 positions matching TRBD2. Per the germline V gene, CDR1 is SGDLS and CDR2 is YYNGEE. V lost 0 bases, J lost 3 bases, and 3 bases stayed unmatched. The length of the CDR3 is 15 residues. The CDR3 DNA follows: TGTGCCAGCAGCGTAGGACGGGGGGACTACAATGAGCAGTTCTTC. It translates to CASSVGRGDYNEQFF.

V gene TRBV10-3 combines with J gene TRBJ1-1, with D unclear. The CDR3 is 16 residues long. V shed 7 bases and J shed 1 base, with 19 bases lying between them. Germline V gene data show CDR1 as ENHRY and CDR2 as SYGVKD. CDR3 bases: TGTGCCATCAAATCGGACCTCAGGTTTAAGAACACTGAAGCTTTCTTT. Translated: CAIKSDLRFKNTEAFF.

This clone was recorded once. The chain carries TRBV20-1 and TRBJ1-1, with 10 bases that match TRBD1. The germline gives CDR1 DFQATT, CDR2 SNEGSKA (reference sequence). The CDR3 totals 15 residues. With 3 bases clipped from V and 2 bases from J, the junction kept 6 bases outside the gene matches. This CDR3 is CSASAGTGDNTEAFF. CDR3 DNA: TGCAGTGCTAGTGCCGGGACAGGGGATAACACTGAAGCTTTCTTT.

V and J are TRBV7-9 and TRBJ2-1, with D possibly TRBD1 on 5 matching bases. CDR1 and CDR2 (germline): SEHNR, FQNEAQ (reference sequence). V lost 7 bases, J lost 9 bases, and 19 bases lay in between. The length of the CDR3 is 14 residues. The CDR3 DNA sequence: TGTGCCAGCACTATCGCTAGGTCTACAGGTGAGCAGTTCTTC. Translated: CASTIARSTGEQFF.

This clone was recorded only once. The chain has TRBV24-1 and TRBJ1-2; TRBD1 agrees at 10 bases. Germline assignment: CDR1 KGHDR and CDR2 SFDVKD. V lost 3 bases to trimming and J lost 4 bases; unmatched junction nucleotides: 7. The CDR3 has 16 residues. The CDR3 spells CATSDRDRGPGYGYTF. CDR3 in DNA: TGTGCCACCAGTGATAGGGACAGGGGCCCTGGCTATGGCTACACCTTC.

This chain uses TRBV20-1 with TRBJ2-7, with 9 bases identical to TRBD2. Germline-derived CDR1 and CDR2 are DFQATT and SNEGSKA (reference sequence). V lost 3 bases and J lost 2; bases outside the gene matches: 11. The CDR3 length is 16 residues. The CDR3 sequence: CSASNRGGVFTYEQYF. The DNA of the CDR3 is TGCAGTGCTAGTAATCGCGGGGGGGTCTTCACCTACGAGCAGTACTTC.